These 30 T cell receptor beta chains were sequenced from one sample in a study of early T cells in non-severe SARS-CoV-2 infection. TCRdb fed the 5' RACE reads into MiXCR, producing one record per CDR3 protein. The sample has 74,000 or so distinct CDR3 sequences; 9.5% to 15% are singletons. Sequences were obtained from whole blood. Receptor source: an adult who was a healthcare worker with PCR-confirmed SARS-CoV-2 infection or an uninfected control (not recorded which).

In the case of this clonotype: A much more abundant neighbour one base away suggests this may be a read error. The chain uses TRBV10-3 and TRBJ1-1; TRBD1 is a possible D gene (5 bases). Germline V gene lookup returns CDR1 ENHRY and CDR2 SYGVKD. The CDR3 extends over 11 amino acids. CDR3 amino acids: CVTRGQTVAFF. CDR3 bases: TGTGTCACCCGCGGACAAACGGTAGCTTTCTTT.

The chain employs TRBV11-2 and TRBJ2-5; unclear D gene. Per the germline V gene, CDR1 is SGHAT and CDR2 is FQNNGV. V dropped 2 bases and J dropped 2 bases, with 12 bases sitting between them. CDR3 length: 15 amino acids. The CDR3 sequence is CASSLLWGGQETQYF. For the CDR3, the DNA is TGTGCCAGCAGCTTACTCTGGGGTGGGCAAGAGACCCAGTACTTC. Full variable domain (remainder filled in from reference TRBV11-2 and TRBJ2-5): EAGVAQSPRYKIIEKRQSVAFWCNPISGHATLYWYQQILGQGPKLLIQFQNNGVVDDSQLPKDRFSAERLKGVDSTLKIQPAKLEDSAVYLCASSLLWGGQETQYFGPGTRLLVL.

This clonotype was counted only a few times. V usage is TRBV10-2 and J usage is TRBJ1-1, with D tentatively TRBD1 (5 bases). V lost 10 bases to trimming and J lost 3 bases, with 12 bases between them. Germline CDR1 reads WSHSY; CDR2 reads SAAADI. The CDR3 loop spans 12 amino acids. The CDR3 nucleotides are TGCGCCACCAAGGAGGGGTACACTGAAGCTTTCTTT. Translated: CATKEGYTEAFF.

This clonotype was detected a few times. The chain combines TRBV19 with TRBJ1-1; D is ambiguous. There are 12 residues in the CDR3. Germline CDR1 reads LNHDA; CDR2 reads SQIVND (reference sequence). Deletions cut 8 bases from V and 7 bases from J, with 14 bases between. The DNA of the CDR3 is TGTGCCAGTCGGACTGGAGTAGTTGAAGCTTTCTTT. Translated, it gives CASRTGVVEAFF.

At least ten counts were recorded for this clonotype. The chain links TRBV6-1 to TRBJ1-4, with D uncertain. From germline, CDR1 is MNHNS and CDR2 SASEGT. This CDR3 is built from 17 residues. V was pared by 1 base and J by 0 bases, with 12 bases between. CDR3 nucleotides: TGTGCCAGCAGTGAAGGTAGACGGTATCCAACTAATGAAAAACTGTTTTTT. It codes for CASSEGRRYPTNEKLFF.

This clonotype has a handful of counts. The V gene is TRBV30, the J gene TRBJ2-7; a possible D gene is TRBD1 (6 bases). V dropped 0 bases and J dropped 4 bases, with 16 bases sitting between them. The germline gives CDR1 GTSNPN, CDR2 SVGIG (reference sequence). The CDR3 consists of 15 residues. CDR3 amino acids: CAWSVMRGSPYEQYF. For the CDR3, the DNA is TGTGCCTGGAGTGTAATGAGGGGGTCTCCTTACGAGCAGTACTTC.

This clonotype was seen only a few times. The rearrangement joins TRBV6-2 or TRBV6-3 to TRBJ1-1; 7 bases are shared with TRBD1. The germline CDR1 and CDR2 sequences are MNHEY and SVGEGT. The V and J ends lost 3 bases and 4 bases, in that order; junction bases with no gene match: 11. CDR3 length: 16 residues. CDR3: CASSYAQGGFGTEAFF. CDR3 sequence (DNA): TGTGCCAGCAGTTATGCCCAGGGGGGGTTCGGCACTGAAGCTTTCTTT.

The CDR3 sequence is CASSFQRGGQDTQYF. The CDR3 region has the DNA TGTGCCAGCAGTTTTCAGCGGGGGGGCCAAGATACGCAGTATTTT. The chain links TRBV27 to TRBJ2-3; 10 nucleotides align to TRBD2. The CDR3 contains 15 residues. J was trimmed by 5 bases and V by 3 bases; bases with no gene match: 5. Germline V gene sequence: CDR1 MNHEY, CDR2 SMNVEV (reference sequence).

This clonotype has a count of ten or more. The chain links TRBV12-3 or TRBV12-4 to TRBJ2-5; D possibly corresponds to TRBD1 (5 bases). The CDR3 length is 13 residues. Deletions cut 1 base from V and 5 bases from J, with 8 bases between. DNA of the CDR3: TGTGCCAGCAGTTTAGGCAGGGCTGAGACCCAGTACTTC. It specifies CASSLGRAETQYF.

This clonotype was observed a handful of times. The chain carries TRBV7-2 and TRBJ2-7, with TRBD2 matching over 10 bases. The germline V gene has CDR1 SGHTA and CDR2 FQGNSA. The CDR3 is 17 amino acids. The V segment lost 0 bases and the J segment 4 bases; nucleotides outside the gene matches: 9. CDR3 region: CASSLAPSGRTGYEQYF. The CDR3 DNA reads as TGTGCCAGCAGCTTAGCGCCTAGCGGGAGAACGGGGTACGAGCAGTACTTC.

The chain combines TRBV20-1 with TRBJ2-5, with TRBD2 matching 8 bases. The trim removed 5 bases at V and 4 bases at J, leaving 9 bases unmatched. CDR1 DFQATT and CDR2 SNEGSKA come from the germline V gene (reference sequence). The CDR3 contains 14 residues. The CDR3 spells CSAPRTSSSETQYF. Written as DNA, the CDR3 is TGCAGTGCTCCCAGGACTAGCTCGTCAGAGACCCAGTACTTC.

For the CDR3, the DNA is TGCAGTGCTAGAGATCCTTCCGGGACTAGTTTGTTCAATGAGCAGTTCTTC. It yields the protein CSARDPSGTSLFNEQFF. This chain uses TRBV20-1 with TRBJ2-1, with 8 bases fitting TRBD2. In germline, CDR1 is DFQATT, CDR2 SNEGSKA (reference sequence). V gave up 0 bases and J gave up 6 bases; unmatched junction bases: 13. CDR3 length equals 17 residues.

This clonotype was counted at least ten times. The rearrangement links TRBV27 to TRBJ1-2; a possible D gene is TRBD1 (5 bases). With 5 bases removed from V and 4 bases from J, the gap between germline ends came to 11 bases. The CDR3 runs to 13 residues. Germline loops: CDR1 MNHEY, CDR2 SMNVEV (reference sequence). The CDR3: CASSRDPSYGYTF. In nucleotides, the CDR3 is TGTGCCAGCAGTCGGGACCCTAGCTATGGCTACACCTTC.

The V call is TRBV7-6, the J call TRBJ2-1, with D possibly being TRBD1 (6 bases). The germline CDR1 and CDR2 sequences are SGHVS and FNYEAQ. This CDR3 comprises 15 residues. V lost 2 bases and J lost 7, with 15 bases in between. The DNA of the CDR3 is TGTGCCAGCAGCTTATTTGGAAGGGGGTTGAATGAGCAGTTCTTC. Its protein is CASSLFGRGLNEQFF.

In this sample, this clonotype turned up many times. The chain employs TRBV28 and TRBJ1-2; D possibly corresponds to TRBD1 (6 bases). Germline V gene lookup returns CDR1 MDHEN and CDR2 SYDVKM. The CDR3 has 15 residues. V lost 3 bases, J lost 6 bases, and 17 bases lay in between. CDR3 sequence reads: CASSLRPEGGDGYTF. The DNA for the CDR3 is TGTGCCAGCAGTTTGAGGCCAGAGGGGGGTGATGGCTACACCTTC.

This clonotype was recorded at least ten times. The gene calls are TRBV29-1 and TRBJ2-5; D call uncertain. The CDR3 is made up of 12 amino acids. Deletions cut 4 bases from V and 4 bases from J, with 10 bases between. Germline V gene lookup returns CDR1 SQVTM and CDR2 ANQGSEA. The CDR3 loop is CSVASFRETQYF. The CDR3 DNA sequence: TGCAGCGTTGCAAGTTTCCGAGAGACCCAGTACTTC.

The rearrangement links TRBV23-1 to TRBJ2-6, with D perhaps TRBD1 (5 bases). TRBV23-1 is marked as an open reading frame, function uncertain. CDR3 length: 18 amino acids. V dropped 0 bases and J dropped 0 bases, with 12 bases sitting between them. DNA of the CDR3: TGCGCCAGCAGTCAATCCTGCGACAGTCCCTCTGGGGCCAACGTCCTGACTTTC. Translation gives CASSQSCDSPSGANVLTF.

This chain connects TRBV7-2 to TRBJ1-2; 10 bases line up with TRBD1. The CDR3 length is 13 residues. V lost 1 base, J lost 8 bases, and 1 base stayed unmatched. CDR1 is SGHTA and CDR2 is FQGNSA in the germline V gene. Here the CDR3 DNA reads TGTGCCAGCAGCTTAGAGACAGGGGGCGGCTACACCTTC. This codes for CASSLETGGGYTF.

This clonotype was recorded at least ten times. The chain recombines TRBV6-5 with TRBJ2-3; a weak D match, TRBD2 (7 bases). The germline gives CDR1 MNHEY, CDR2 SVGAGI. Trimming pared 0 bases from V and 4 bases from J, leaving 14 bases between. The length of the CDR3 is 16 residues. The CDR3 bases are TGTGCCAGCAGTTACTCGAGGGGGGGCCTACCAGATACGCAGTATTTT. Translating gives CASSYSRGGLPDTQYF.

The chain recombines TRBV14 with TRBJ2-7; no firm D call. The CDR3 contains 12 residues. CDR1 and CDR2 (germline): SGHDN, FVKESK. The ends were cut back, 1 base at V and 6 bases at J, with 7 bases in the middle. For the CDR3, the DNA is TGTGCCAGCAGCCAAGGGTCAGGCGAGCAGTACTTC. It codes for CASSQGSGEQYF. The full variable domain, in which reference TRBV14 and TRBJ2-7 provide the parts outside the CDR3, is EAGVTQFPSHSVIEKGQTVTLRCDPISGHDNLYWYRRVMGKEIKFLLHFVKESKQDESGMPNNRFLAERTGGTYSTLKVQPAELEDSGVYFCASSQGSGEQYFGPGTRLTVT.

The sample holds a few counts of this clonotype. The V and J genes are TRBV10-3 and TRBJ2-3; TRBD2 agrees at 7 bases. The junction had 6 bases not matched to a gene; V was cut back by 9 bases and J by 0 bases. Germline values: CDR1 ENHRY, CDR2 SYGVKD. The CDR3 has 14 residues. CDR3: CAIASGSSTDTQYF. The CDR3 DNA reads TGTGCCATTGCTAGCGGCTCTAGCACAGATACGCAGTATTTT.

In this sample, this clonotype turned up many times. The genes are TRBV20-1 and TRBJ1-1; D is unresolved. Trimming stripped 4 bases from V and 10 bases from J, with 22 bases between. The CDR3 extends over 14 amino acids. CDR1 DFQATT and CDR2 SNEGSKA come from the germline V gene (reference sequence). CDR3 loop: CSATPREVLRGAFF. The CDR3 DNA follows: TGCAGTGCTACCCCGCGGGAGGTTCTAAGAGGAGCTTTCTTT.

The chain uses TRBV28 and TRBJ2-1; 11 nucleotides agree with TRBD1. The CDR3 length is 13 residues. Germline CDR1 and CDR2: MDHEN and SYDVKM. V gave up 7 bases and J gave up 7 bases; unmatched junction bases: 3. The CDR3 sequence is CASTGTGGNEQFF. For the CDR3, the DNA is TGTGCCAGCACCGGGACAGGGGGGAATGAGCAGTTCTTC.

This clonotype has ten or more counts. The chain couples TRBV29-1 to TRBJ1-1, with 8 bases that match TRBD1. CDR1 is SQVTM and CDR2 is ANQGSEA in the germline V gene. CDR3 length equals 12 residues. V was clipped by 6 bases and J by 2 bases; unmatched bases: 2. For the CDR3, the DNA is TGCAGCGTCCAGGGGGCAAACACTGAAGCTTTCTTT. This codes for CSVQGANTEAFF.

This clonotype was seen repeatedly, ten times or more. This chain links TRBV6-2 or TRBV6-3 with TRBJ2-2; no definite D call. Germline CDR1 MNHEY, CDR2 SVGEGT. Trimming stripped 0 bases from V and 1 base from J, with 6 bases between. CDR3 size: 15 residues. Here the CDR3 DNA reads TGTGCCAGCAGTTACTCAAGCCGGAACACCGGGGAGCTGTTTTTT. It codes for CASSYSSRNTGELFF.

The chain recombines TRBV18 with TRBJ1-1; 10 bases line up with TRBD1. CDR1 is KGHSH and CDR2 is LQKENI in the germline V gene. The CDR3 has 14 amino acids. Trimming at V came to 6 bases and at J to 4 bases, leaving 5 bases not matched to a gene. The CDR3, as DNA: TGTGCCAGCTCGCAAGGGACAGGGGTCACTGAAGCTTTCTTT. Its translation is CASSQGTGVTEAFF. Filled out from reference TRBV18 and TRBJ1-1, the complete variable domain reads NAGVMQNPRHLVRRRGQEARLRCSPMKGHSHVYWYRQLPEEGLKFMVYLQKENIIDESGMPKERFSAEFPKEGPSILRIQQVVRGDSAAYFCASSQGTGVTEAFFGQGTRLTVV.

The rearrangement links TRBV7-6 to TRBJ2-7, with D tentatively TRBD1 (6 bases). V lost 3 bases, J lost 2 bases, and 17 bases lay in between. Germline CDR1 is SGHVS and CDR2 is FNYEAQ. This CDR3 is built from 16 residues. Written as DNA, the CDR3 is TGTGCCAGCAGCTTGATGGGGGCCATCTCCACCTACGAGCAGTACTTC. Amino acids: CASSLMGAISTYEQYF.

CDR3 sequence: CASSLAGTSGQETQYF. CDR3 DNA sequence: TGTGCCAGCAGCTTAGCCGGGACTAGCGGTCAAGAGACCCAGTACTTC. V usage is TRBV7-2 and J usage is TRBJ2-5; 11 positions match TRBD2. CDR1 and CDR2 from the germline V gene are SGHTA and FQGNSA. V was clipped by 0 bases and J by 2 bases; unmatched bases: 2. This CDR3 has 16 residues.

This chain links TRBV28 with TRBJ2-6; 8 bases are a match to TRBD1. The V segment lost 7 bases and the J segment 4 bases; nucleotides outside the gene matches: 9. Germline V gene lookup returns CDR1 MDHEN and CDR2 SYDVKM. The CDR3 is made up of 16 amino acids. In DNA, the CDR3 is TGTGCCAGCACGGTCAGGACAGGGCACGGGGCCAACGTCCTGACTTTC. It codes for CASTVRTGHGANVLTF.

In nucleotides, the CDR3 is TGTGCCAGCAGTTCCGGGGTGGCCTATGGCTACACCTTC. Amino acid sequence: CASSSGVAYGYTF. This chain uses TRBV27 with TRBJ1-2, with D unclear. V lost 4 bases to trimming and J lost 4 bases, with 10 bases between them. This CDR3 has 13 residues. CDR1 and CDR2 (germline): MNHEY, SMNVEV (reference sequence).